These 10 T cell receptor beta chains share one sample of origin, sequenced in a study of cytomegalovirus exposure and HLA in healthy donors. Primers for the PCR totalled 60 Vbeta and 13 Jbeta. Libraries were prepared by immunoSEQ multiplex PCR; TCRdb keeps only in-frame clonotypes and omits some of them. Of 50,000 to 65,000 clones in the sample, roughly 70% were seen once. The sample taken for sequencing was PBMCs. The receptor source for this set is a man in his fifties or sixties in good health and CMV-seropositive.

This sequence joins TRBV19 and TRBJ1-2; a weak D match, TRBD1 (6 bases). Germline values: CDR1 LNHDA, CDR2 SQIVND (reference sequence). V dropped 9 bases and J dropped 8 bases, with 22 bases sitting between them. The CDR3 consists of 14 residues. CDR3 residues: CASKWGTGLEGYTF. In DNA form, the CDR3 reads TGTGCCAGCAAATGGGGCACAGGGTTAGAAGGCTACACCTTC.

The chain carries TRBV23-1 and TRBJ1-1; tentative D call: TRBD1 (6 bases). TRBV23-1 is recorded as an ORF, its role being uncertain. The V end was cut by 0 bases, the J end by 2 bases, with 13 bases between. The CDR3 covers 16 residues. This CDR3 is CASSQSVGQRNTEAFF. The DNA of the CDR3 is TGCGCCAGCAGTCAATCTGTAGGACAGCGTAACACTGAAGCTTTCTTT.

The chain recombines TRBV19 with TRBJ2-7, with TRBD1 identical over 7 bases. V shed 4 bases and J 0 bases; nucleotides not matched to a gene: 6. The CDR3 covers 15 residues. The germline CDR1 and CDR2 sequences are LNHDA and SQIVND (reference sequence). The CDR3 region has the DNA TGTGCCAGTAGTAGCTACAGGGGAAGCTCCTACGAGCAGTACTTC. Residues: CASSSYRGSSYEQYF.

The chain combines TRBV21-1 with TRBJ2-7; the DNA was not used to check the table's D call, TRBD2. TRBV21-1 is an annotated pseudogene. The length of the CDR3 is 17 residues. This chain's CDR3 is CASSQEGGPLMTYEQYF. For the CDR3, the DNA is TGTGCCAGCAGCCAAGAGGGGGGGCCCCTTATGACCTACGAGCAGTACTTC.

The chain has TRBV6-5 and TRBJ1-1; TRBD1 is a possible D gene (6 bases). CDR3 size: 15 residues. Trimming removed 5 bases at V and 4 bases at J, with 17 bases between. Germline CDR1 reads MNHEY; CDR2 reads SVGAGI. CDR3 bases: TGTGCCAGCAGTCCCGGGGGCGCGGGGGGCACTGAAGCTTTCTTT. This translates into CASSPGGAGGTEAFF.

V gene TRBV9 combines with J gene TRBJ2-1; tentatively, D is TRBD2 (6 bases). The germline CDR1 and CDR2 sequences are SGDLS and YYNGEE. V was trimmed by 0 bases and J by 12 bases, leaving 19 bases between them. This CDR3 region has 15 residues. CDR3 amino acids: CASSVGPEGREGQFF. CDR3 nucleotide sequence: TGTGCCAGCAGCGTAGGCCCGGAGGGGAGAGAGGGGCAGTTCTTC.

This chain uses TRBV28 with TRBJ1-5, with D possibly being TRBD1 (6 bases). Trimming pared 1 base from V and 2 bases from J, leaving 12 bases between. CDR1 is MDHEN, CDR2 SYDVKM, per germline. The CDR3 is made up of 16 amino acids. Here the CDR3 DNA reads TGTGCCAGCAGTTTATCCCAGGGGCTTGGCAATCAGCCCCAGCATTTT. Translating it yields CASSLSQGLGNQPQHF.

The chain joins TRBV15 to TRBJ1-1, with TRBD1 identical over 7 bases. The ends lost 2 bases at V and 1 base at J; junction bases unmatched: 4. The CDR3 length is 15 residues. CDR1 is LNHNV, CDR2 YYDKDF, per germline (reference sequence). The CDR3 sequence: CATSRLTGPNTEAFF. As DNA, the CDR3 is TGTGCCACCAGCAGATTGACAGGGCCGAACACTGAAGCTTTCTTT.

This clone was recorded only once. The chain couples TRBV5-1 to TRBJ1-1, with 8 bases fitting TRBD1. The length of the CDR3 is 15 residues. Germline V gene lookup returns CDR1 SGHRS and CDR2 YFSETQ. J gave up 3 bases and V 1 base, and 5 bases lay outside the gene matches. CDR3 in amino acids: CASSLTQGADTEAFF. The CDR3 DNA is TGCGCCAGCAGCTTGACTCAGGGGGCAGACACTGAAGCTTTCTTT.

This chain links TRBV6-1 with TRBJ2-7, with D unresolved. The CDR3 extends over 16 amino acids. The V end was cut by 3 bases, the J end by 0 bases, with 15 bases between. Germline assignment: CDR1 MNHNS and CDR2 SASEGT. For the CDR3, the DNA is TGTGCCAGCAGTGAGTGGGCAGTCTCATTCTCCTACGAGCAGTACTTC. Translated, it gives CASSEWAVSFSYEQYF.